Below, 30 T cell receptor beta chains from the same sample are listed, as sequenced in a study of blood T cell repertoires in COVID-19. Only in-frame clones appear in the TCRdb table, and some are missing; sequencing was by immunoSEQ multiplex PCR. The table lists 85,000 to 90,000 clones, 75% to 90% of them singletons, with 0.85% to 1.2% in the top ten. The material sequenced was peripheral blood. These receptors were collected from a human donor in a cohort sampled during active COVID-19.

The chain recombines TRBV27 with TRBJ2-7; D not resolved. The CDR3 covers 13 residues. V was shortened by 3 bases and J by 1 base, with 7 bases between the two germline ends. Germline V gene sequence: CDR1 MNHEY, CDR2 SMNVEV (reference sequence). The CDR3 nucleotides read TGTGCCAGCAGTTTGTCCCTTTCCTACGAGCAGTACTTC. Translation: CASSLSLSYEQYF.

The chain recombines TRBV18 with TRBJ2-7; 7 bases are shared with TRBD2. CDR1 KGHSH and CDR2 LQKENI come from the germline V gene. This CDR3 comprises 15 residues. Trimming took 0 bases from V and 8 from J; bases not matched to a gene: 10. The CDR3 nucleotides read TGTGCCAGCTCACCACCCGCAGGGACTACGGTCAAGCAGTACTTC. Translation: CASSPPAGTTVKQYF.

J is TRBJ2-3 and V is TRBV5-8; TRBD2 agrees at 7 bases. Germline CDR1 SGHTS, CDR2 YDEGEE. CDR3 length equals 14 residues. With V trimmed by 9 bases and J by 0 bases, 7 bases remained unmatched. The CDR3 spells CANSGEGSTDTQYF. In DNA form, the CDR3 reads TGTGCCAACTCGGGGGAGGGTAGCACAGATACGCAGTATTTT.

The J gene is TRBJ2-1, the V gene TRBV5-1; TRBD1 might be the D (5 bases). Deletions cut 3 bases from V and 5 bases from J, with 9 bases between. The CDR3 consists of 13 residues. Germline CDR1 is SGHRS and CDR2 is YFSETQ. This CDR3 reads CASSWGNNNEQFF. The CDR3 bases are TGCGCCAGCAGCTGGGGCAACAACAATGAGCAGTTCTTC.

The chain's CDR3 is CASSLGTPGDNEQFF. The CDR3 region has the DNA TGTGCCAGCAGCTTGGGGACCCCAGGGGACAATGAGCAGTTCTTC. The V and J genes are TRBV5-8 and TRBJ2-1, with D tentatively TRBD1 (6 bases). V lost 0 bases and J 5 bases, leaving 12 bases between the germline ends. Per the germline V gene, CDR1 is SGHTS and CDR2 is YDEGEE. The CDR3 covers 15 residues.

The chain recombines TRBV6-4 with TRBJ2-1; 12 bases are shared with TRBD2. The V and J ends lost 7 bases and 9 bases, in that order; junction bases with no gene match: 13. Germline CDR1 is MRHNA and CDR2 is SNTAGT. This CDR3 contains 16 residues. This CDR3 is CASMLLAGGPRGEQFF. As DNA, the CDR3 is TGTGCCAGCATGCTACTAGCGGGAGGCCCCCGTGGTGAGCAGTTCTTC.

The chain joins TRBV7-9 to TRBJ2-5; tentatively, D is TRBD1 (5 bases). The V gene lost 1 base and the J gene lost 2 bases, with 8 bases spanning the gap. The CDR3 has 14 amino acids. Germline CDR1 is SEHNR and CDR2 is FQNEAQ (reference sequence). CDR3 amino acids: CASSLGGQQETQYF. CDR3 bases: TGTGCCAGCAGCTTAGGGGGCCAGCAAGAGACCCAGTACTTC. Supplemented by reference TRBV7-9 and TRBJ2-5, the full variable domain reads DTGVSQNPRHKITKRGQNVTFRCDPISEHNRLYWYRQTLGQGPEFLTYFQNEAQLEKSRLLSDRFSAERPKGSFSTLEIQRTEQGDSAMYLCASSLGGQQETQYFGPGTRLLVL.

The gene calls are TRBV5-1 and TRBJ2-1; no reliable D call. There are 13 residues in the CDR3. CDR1 SGHRS and CDR2 YFSETQ come from the germline V gene. V lost 2 bases and J lost 5, with 8 bases in between. In DNA form, the CDR3 reads TGCGCCAGCAGCTTCGACTGGAACAATGAGCAGTTCTTC. This gives the protein CASSFDWNNEQFF.

This clone was counted only a few times. The chain has TRBV11-2 and TRBJ2-7; 10 positions agree with TRBD2. The V and J ends lost 3 bases and 2 bases, in that order; junction bases with no gene match: 4. CDR1 and CDR2 (germline): SGHAT, FQNNGV. CDR3 size: 15 residues. In DNA, the CDR3 is TGTGCCAGCAGCTTCAGGACTAGCGGACCCTACGAGCAGTACTTC. As protein: CASSFRTSGPYEQYF.

The chain carries TRBV30 and TRBJ2-6; 13 nucleotides line up with TRBD2. In germline, CDR1 is GTSNPN, CDR2 SVGIG (reference sequence). The V segment lost 8 bases and the J segment 0 bases; nucleotides outside the gene matches: 7. The CDR3 extends over 17 amino acids. CDR3 nucleotide sequence: TGTGCCATGGGACTAGCGGGGCTGGGCTCTGGGGCCAACGTCCTGACTTTC. Translating it yields CAMGLAGLGSGANVLTF.

V and J are TRBV5-1 and TRBJ2-2, with TRBD2 matching over 7 bases. From germline, CDR1 is SGHRS and CDR2 YFSETQ. CDR3 length: 15 amino acids. Trimming took 3 bases from V and 8 from J; bases not matched to a gene: 10. CDR3 region: CASSSPGLTGGELFF. CDR3 bases: TGCGCCAGCAGCTCCCCGGGACTAACCGGGGGGGAGCTGTTTTTT.

The V gene is TRBV6-4, the J gene TRBJ2-7, with TRBD1 identical over 8 bases. This CDR3 spans 17 amino acids. Trimming removed 3 bases from V and 3 bases from J; junction bases left unmatched: 13. Germline V gene lookup returns CDR1 MRHNA and CDR2 SNTAGT. The CDR3 spells CASSDLGQVRTDYEQYF. CDR3 sequence (DNA): TGTGCCAGCAGTGATCTGGGACAGGTCCGTACCGACTACGAGCAGTACTTC.

The V call is TRBV6-2 or TRBV6-3, the J call TRBJ2-1; 7 nucleotides line up with TRBD2. CDR3 size: 17 residues. V shed 2 bases, J shed 4 bases, and the junction held 11 bases outside the gene matches. Per germline, CDR1 MNHEY and CDR2 SVGEGT. As DNA, the CDR3 is TGTGCCAGCAGTTACCGCCTGGCAGCGGGGAAGTACAATGAGCAGTTCTTC. Protein product: CASSYRLAAGKYNEQFF.

The chain has TRBV7-6 and TRBJ2-3; D is ambiguous. This CDR3 has 14 residues. CDR1 SGHVS and CDR2 FNYEAQ come from the germline V gene. V dropped 3 bases and J dropped 1 base, with 8 bases sitting between them. The DNA for the CDR3 is TGTGCCAGCAGCTTGAGCGTCGGCACAGATACGCAGTATTTT. Translation: CASSLSVGTDTQYF.

The chain has TRBV11-2 and TRBJ1-3; tentatively, D is TRBD1 (6 bases). V lost 3 bases and J 4 bases, leaving 10 bases between the germline ends. Germline V lookup: CDR1 SGHAT, CDR2 FQNNGV. CDR3 length: 14 amino acids. The CDR3 sequence is CASSFQGRGNTIYF. The DNA for the CDR3 is TGTGCCAGCAGCTTCCAGGGGAGAGGAAACACCATATATTTT.

J is TRBJ2-7 and V is TRBV4-1; TRBD1 aligns across 10 bases. V was pared by 0 bases and J by 1 base, with 3 bases of the junction left unmatched. Germline V lookup: CDR1 MGHRA, CDR2 YSYEKL. The CDR3 extends over 16 amino acids. The CDR3 DNA reads as TGCGCCAGCAGCCAAGAGAGGACAGGGGGATCCTACGAGCAGTACTTC. This translates into CASSQERTGGSYEQYF.

The chain employs TRBV2 and TRBJ2-1; 8 nucleotides agree with TRBD2. J was trimmed by 9 bases and V by 2 bases; bases with no gene match: 15. The CDR3 runs to 17 residues. CDR1 SNHLY and CDR2 FYNNEI come from the germline V gene. CDR3 nucleotide sequence: TGTGCCAGCAGTGAATCGGAGCGGGAGATATCCGGGGGTGAGCAGTTCTTC. Its protein is CASSESEREISGGEQFF. The entire variable domain, with the rest obtained from reference TRBV2 and TRBJ2-1, is as follows: EPEVTQTPSHQVTQMGQEVILRCVPISNHLYFYWYRQILGQKVEFLVSFYNNEISEKSEIFDDQFSVERPDGSNFTLKIRSTKLEDSAMYFCASSESEREISGGEQFFGPGTRLTVL.

The rearrangement links TRBV29-1 to TRBJ1-2; 9 bases map to TRBD1. The trim removed 7 bases at V and 8 bases at J, leaving 14 bases unmatched. The CDR3 contains 14 residues. Germline V gives CDR1 SQVTM, CDR2 ANQGSEA. The CDR3 is CSATQGAGVGGYTF. As DNA, the CDR3 is TGCAGCGCCACACAGGGGGCAGGAGTAGGAGGCTACACCTTC.

CDR3 in amino acids: CASSLLTGQPNYGYTF. The CDR3 coding sequence is TGTGCCAGCAGCTTACTGACAGGCCAACCTAACTATGGCTACACCTTC. The V gene is TRBV7-9, the J gene TRBJ1-2; TRBD1 is a possible D gene (6 bases). The CDR3 is 16 amino acids. The germline gives CDR1 SEHNR, CDR2 FQNEAQ (reference sequence). Trimming shortened V by 2 bases and J by 0 bases, and 13 bases separated the two germline ends.

The rearrangement uses TRBV7-9 and TRBJ2-7, with D possibly being TRBD1 (5 bases). This CDR3 region has 12 residues. V lost 5 bases to trimming and J lost 3 bases, with 8 bases between them. The germline CDR1 and CDR2 sequences are SEHNR and FQNEAQ (reference sequence). CDR3 coding DNA: TGTGCCAGCAGCCCCGGACACTACGAGCAGTACTTC. Translated, it gives CASSPGHYEQYF.

This chain links TRBV7-3 with TRBJ2-7; TRBD1 aligns across 7 bases. The length of the CDR3 is 14 residues. V lost 5 bases and J lost 0; bases outside the gene matches: 4. Germline V lookup: CDR1 SGHTA, CDR2 FQGTGA. DNA for the CDR3: TGTGCCAGCAGCCCTACAGGGGCCTCCTACGAGCAGTACTTC. The encoded protein is CASSPTGASYEQYF.

The chain joins TRBV7-6 to TRBJ2-7, with TRBD2 matching 8 bases. CDR3 size: 15 residues. V lost 2 bases, J lost 3 bases, and 6 bases stayed unmatched. Germline CDR1 reads SGHVS; CDR2 reads FNYEAQ. The CDR3: CASSLSSGPVYEQYF. The CDR3 bases are TGTGCCAGCAGCTTATCTAGCGGGCCAGTCTACGAGCAGTACTTC.

This clone was seen a single time. Other DNA sequences of this sample code for an identical CDR3. The CDR3 bases are TGTGCCAGCAGCCCCGGAGACTATGGCTACACCTTC. Its protein is CASSPGDYGYTF. The rearrangement links TRBV28 to TRBJ1-2; D call uncertain. The CDR3 contains 12 residues. The germline gives CDR1 MDHEN, CDR2 SYDVKM. V was clipped by 6 bases and J by 3 bases, with 8 bases between them.

The chain joins TRBV18 to TRBJ2-7, with D perhaps TRBD2 (6 bases). The CDR3 is 15 residues long. With 6 bases removed from V and 2 bases from J, the gap between germline ends came to 17 bases. Germline V lookup: CDR1 KGHSH, CDR2 LQKENI. CDR3: CASSPDGGGAYEQYF. CDR3 DNA sequence: TGTGCCAGCTCGCCCGACGGGGGAGGCGCCTACGAGCAGTACTTC.

The gene calls are TRBV24-1 and TRBJ2-5, with a possible D match to TRBD2 (5 bases). Germline V gene sequence: CDR1 KGHDR, CDR2 SFDVKD. The CDR3 is 15 amino acids. V was pared by 3 bases and J by 7 bases, with 17 bases between. The CDR3 reads CATSDRSEAAMTQYF. In DNA form, the CDR3 reads TGTGCCACCAGTGATCGTTCGGAGGCGGCGATGACCCAGTACTTC.

The genes are TRBV5-1 and TRBJ1-4; D gene ambiguous. The ends were cut back, 6 bases at V and 7 bases at J, with 16 bases in the middle. Looked up from germline, CDR1 is SGHRS and CDR2 is YFSETQ. The CDR3 sequence is 14 residues long. This CDR3 is CASTLQPSSEKLFF. The CDR3 nucleotides read TGCGCCAGCACCCTGCAGCCGTCTAGTGAAAAACTGTTTTTT.

V is TRBV5-4 and J is TRBJ2-5, with TRBD2 matching 8 bases. This CDR3 has 15 amino acids. The germline gives CDR1 SGHNT, CDR2 YYREEE (reference sequence). Trimming at V came to 4 bases and at J to 4 bases, leaving 9 bases not matched to a gene. CDR3 loop: CASSPGGSGRETQYF. The CDR3 nucleotides read TGTGCCAGCAGCCCCGGGGGAAGCGGGAGAGAGACCCAGTACTTC.

V usage is TRBV11-2 and J usage is TRBJ2-6; a possible D gene is TRBD2 (6 bases). The CDR3 is 17 residues long. CDR1 and CDR2 from the germline V gene are SGHAT and FQNNGV. V was cut by 3 bases and J by 1 base, with 13 bases left in between. CDR3 sequence: CASSFSRDSSGANVLTF. In DNA, the CDR3 is TGTGCCAGCAGCTTCTCCCGGGACTCGTCTGGGGCCAACGTCCTGACTTTC.

The rearrangement uses TRBV4-1 and TRBJ2-1, with 12 bases that match TRBD2. Per germline, CDR1 MGHRA and CDR2 YSYEKL. Trimming at V came to 2 bases and at J to 8 bases, leaving 4 bases not matched to a gene. CDR3 length equals 15 residues. For the CDR3, the DNA is TGCGCCAGCAGCCAACTTCGACTAGCGGGAGATGAGCAGTTCTTC. Its protein is CASSQLRLAGDEQFF.

The V and J genes are TRBV18 and TRBJ1-1, with D perhaps matching TRBD1 (5 bases). Germline V lookup: CDR1 KGHSH, CDR2 LQKENI. V was trimmed by 2 bases and J by 3 bases, leaving 16 bases between them. CDR3 size: 16 residues. CDR3 DNA: TGTGCCAGCTCACCATTCTCCCTTAAAGGGGACACTGAAGCTTTCTTT. It translates to CASSPFSLKGDTEAFF.